This TCR beta chain was recovered during a study of vaccination and CD4 T cells after COVID-19 (dated by TCRdb to between 2020 and 2023). For the wider study: Six males and four females were included in the convalescent cohort, with two Hispanic individuals, seven Caucasians, two Asians and one multiracial person represented. Each participant got two doses of either the Pfizer-BioNTech BNT162b2 vaccine (n=8) or the Moderna mRNA-1273 vaccine (n=2). Post-COVID blood samples were collected from convalescent patients a median of around 100 days after diagnosis, with a range of roughly 30 to 170 days. Post-vaccine blood samples were collected a median of approximately 68 days after the second vaccine dose, ranging from about 14 to 241 days. For stimulating the cultures, overlapping spike peptide pools were used, derived from SARS-CoV-2 as well as from the common cold coronaviruses HCoV-NL63, HCoV-OC43 and HCoV-229E. Control cultures received a CEFX viral epitope pool as the positive control, an HIV-1 Nef peptide pool as the negative control, or no peptide. In about 11 COVID-19 convalescent patients and 4 infection-naive healthy vaccine recipients, the spike-specific CD4+ TCR repertoire before mRNA vaccination was compared with the repertoire after mRNA vaccination. On the study overall, not on this receptor specifically: Among the post-vaccine SARS-CoV-2-reactive clones in convalescent patients, a median around 86% showed up only after vaccination, which suggests vaccine-specific priming. Only a relatively small number of convalescent patients were included in the study, and early timepoints following natural infection were not analyzed. Of the vaccine-specific clones in convalescent patients, 304 of 307, or nearly all, reacted only to SARS-CoV-2 spike and did not cross-react with common cold coronaviruses. The median number of SARS-CoV-2-reactive clonotypes rose from about 23 after infection to 38 after vaccination, but the change was not significant.

What the treatment or condition label conveys for this sample: roughly ten-day PBMC culture with coronavirus spike peptide pools or control peptides (ViraFEST assay). The ViraFEST assay was used in the study, in which antigen-specific T cells were expanded with peptide pools and expanded clonotypes were subsequently identified by TCR sequencing. Negative nucleocapsid antibody tests taken both before and after vaccination confirmed that the healthy vaccine recipients had no prior SARS-CoV-2 infection. Each well held around 2 million PBMCs cultured in IMDM containing approximately 5.3% human AB serum and approximately 9.8 IU/ml IL-2, with roughly 9.2 ug/ml peptide pools added. Half of the culture medium was replaced with fresh IL-2-containing medium on days 3 and 7. Once the cells had been in culture for ten to eleven days, the EasySep CD4+ T cell isolation kit was used to isolate CD4+ T cells by negative selection. PBMCs were separated from whole blood using Ficoll-Paque Plus gradient centrifugation and then either used fresh or cryopreserved at -140C. Each culture condition was generally run in triplicate wells.

The library came from PCR. TCR sequencing of DNA from cultured CD4+ T cells used the Oncomine TCR Beta short-read assay at the Johns Hopkins FTIC core. The QIAamp micro DNA kit was used to extract genomic DNA from the cultured CD4+ T cells. Oncomine TCR Beta libraries from cultured CD4+ T cells were pooled using unique dual indexes and sequenced on an Illumina iSeq 100. Under the source paper's analysis protocol: Non-productive sequences were removed, and CDR3s not starting with C, not ending with F or W, or shorter than 7 amino acids were discarded. Antigen-specific clonotypes were identified with the MANAFEST web application by comparing peptide-stimulated wells with reference and other culture wells. An FDR below 0.05, an odds ratio above 5, and a productive frequency above 0.1% in at least two of three replicate wells were required for clones to be considered positive. Clonotypes that were significantly expanded in both SARS-CoV-2 spike wells and at least one common cold coronavirus spike condition were defined as cross-reactive. CDR3 homology was assessed with Levenshtein distances (stringdist) and unrooted phylogenetic trees (ape) in R version 3.6.1. Clones were called with MiXCR by TCRdb after fastp trimmed the public reads at Q25, and only in-frame beta chains were retained. Each CDR3 protein gets just one entry, which takes the most common genes and DNA from the rows behind it. In this record, the V and J calls reflect TCRdb's handling and not the investigators' own analysis. The sample table contains over 14,000 distinct CDR3 sequences; only one count was recorded for 25% to 35% of them. The ten largest make up under 20% of the sample.

Counted from cysteine to phenylalanine, this CDR3 has 14 amino acids. The entry retains the CDR3 DNA only, 42 bases that are in frame from base 1. The CDR1 and CDR2 encoded by the germline V gene are SNHLY and FYNNEI. The germline ends are 10 bases apart after V is trimmed by 4 bases and J by 1 base. On this clonotype: Its specific antigen is unknown. No base quality information exists; no much larger clone differs at one position.

Sequences were derived from CD4+ T cells from blood, cultured in vitro, sampled before SARS-CoV-2 vaccination. The receptor chain draws on TRBV2 and TRBJ1-1; TRBD1 is possibly the D segment (5 matching bases). The TCR sequence derives from a human donor who received a COVID-19 vaccine. The sequenced DNA is TGTGCCAGCAGTGCCCGTACAGGGAACACTGAAGCTTTCTTT. Translated, this gives CASSARTGNTEAFF.